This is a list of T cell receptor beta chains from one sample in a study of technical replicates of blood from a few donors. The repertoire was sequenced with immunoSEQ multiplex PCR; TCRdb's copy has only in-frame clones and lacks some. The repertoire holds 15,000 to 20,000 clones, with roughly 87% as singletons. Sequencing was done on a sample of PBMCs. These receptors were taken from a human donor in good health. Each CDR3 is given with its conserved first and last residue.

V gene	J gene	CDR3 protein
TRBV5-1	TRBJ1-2	CASSSQGNYGYTF
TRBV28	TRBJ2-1	CASSSGRGSYNEQFF
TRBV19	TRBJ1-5	CASSTGQGLQPQHF
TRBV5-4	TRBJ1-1	CASSTYRGGTEAFF
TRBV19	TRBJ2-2	CASRHTSKKNTGELFF
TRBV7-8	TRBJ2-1	CASSLLAGGFNEQFF
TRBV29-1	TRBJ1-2	CSVEAGTDYGYTF
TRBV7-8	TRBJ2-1	CASSRRDRYNEQFF
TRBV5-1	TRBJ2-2	CASSYDSTNTGELFF
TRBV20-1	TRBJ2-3	CSARQNTQYF
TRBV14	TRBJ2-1	CASSQTSGSKYNEQFF
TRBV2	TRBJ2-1	CASIAAGTYNEQFF
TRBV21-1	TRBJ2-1	CPPVPSGRYNEQFF
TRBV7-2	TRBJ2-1	CASSLGEGAEQFF
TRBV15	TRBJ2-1	CATSRAGLNYNEQFF
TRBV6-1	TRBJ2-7	CASWDTGGREEQYF
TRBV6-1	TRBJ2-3	CASSEGGTSGISTDTQYF
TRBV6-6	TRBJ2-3	CASRPGQTDTQYF
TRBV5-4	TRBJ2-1	CASSFHYNEQFF
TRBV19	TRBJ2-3	CASSIARRTGRTDTQYF
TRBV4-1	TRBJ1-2	CASSQEKTGSPYGYTF
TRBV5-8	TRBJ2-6	CASSSRGLSGANVLTF
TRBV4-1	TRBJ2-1	CASSQESGRSSYNEQFF
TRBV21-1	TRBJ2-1	CAMYLAGGLYNEQFF
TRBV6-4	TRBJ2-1	CASSETSGSGYNEQFF
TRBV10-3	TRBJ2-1	CATEPGQGSNEQFF
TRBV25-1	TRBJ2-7	CASSEVGGEGYEQYF
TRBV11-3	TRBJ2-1	CASSLAGGEQFF
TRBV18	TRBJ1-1	CASSPALGVAEAFF
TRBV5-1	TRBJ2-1	CASSSAGSYNEQFF
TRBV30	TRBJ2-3	CAWSVTSGRHDTQYF
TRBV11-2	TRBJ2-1	CASSLEGSSYNEQFF
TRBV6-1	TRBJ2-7	CASSERPFAGASYEQYF
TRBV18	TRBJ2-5	CASSSEETQYF
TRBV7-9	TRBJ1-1	CASSYDSNTEAFF
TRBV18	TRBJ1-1	CASSPNDSLEAFF
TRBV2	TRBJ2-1	CASSRTETYNEQFF
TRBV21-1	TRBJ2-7	CASVWPGLAVLCEQYF
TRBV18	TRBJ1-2	CASSPDSASSNYGYTF
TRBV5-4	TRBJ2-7	CASSLGHDRGAYEQYF
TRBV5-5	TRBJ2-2	CASSQGTSANTGELFF
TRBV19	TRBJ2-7	CASSTGQGVYEQYF
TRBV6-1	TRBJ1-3	CAISTGTSGNTIYF
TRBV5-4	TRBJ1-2	CASSLARQGLYNGYTF
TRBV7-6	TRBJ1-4	CASSFEGAGATNEKLFF
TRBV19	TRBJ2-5	CASSQDLGETQYF
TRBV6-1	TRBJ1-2	CASKGDRTNYGYTF
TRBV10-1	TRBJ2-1	CASTLGTSGSDEQFF
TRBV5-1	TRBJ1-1	CASSPSAGVVTEAFF
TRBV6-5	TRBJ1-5	CASSPTVYSNQPQHF
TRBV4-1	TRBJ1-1	CASSPTLPGQPVRRNTEAFF
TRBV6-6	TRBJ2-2	CASSLGTANTGELFF
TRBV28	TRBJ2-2	CASTPDRTNTGELFF
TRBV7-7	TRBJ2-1	CASSLAWGQGANEQFF
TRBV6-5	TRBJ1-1	CASSSLAVATEAFF
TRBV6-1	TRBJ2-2	CASGEAVVNTGELFF